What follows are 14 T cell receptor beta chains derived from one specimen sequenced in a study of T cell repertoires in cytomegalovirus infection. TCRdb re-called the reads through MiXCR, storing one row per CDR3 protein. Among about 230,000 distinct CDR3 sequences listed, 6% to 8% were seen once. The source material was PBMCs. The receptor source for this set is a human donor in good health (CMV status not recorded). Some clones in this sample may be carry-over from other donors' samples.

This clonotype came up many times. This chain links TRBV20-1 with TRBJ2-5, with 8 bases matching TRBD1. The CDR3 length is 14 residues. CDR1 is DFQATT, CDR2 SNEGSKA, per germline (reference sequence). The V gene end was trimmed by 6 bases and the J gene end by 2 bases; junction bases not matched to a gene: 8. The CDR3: CSATRDRTQETQYF. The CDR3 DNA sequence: TGCAGTGCCACTCGGGACAGGACTCAAGAGACCCAGTACTTC.

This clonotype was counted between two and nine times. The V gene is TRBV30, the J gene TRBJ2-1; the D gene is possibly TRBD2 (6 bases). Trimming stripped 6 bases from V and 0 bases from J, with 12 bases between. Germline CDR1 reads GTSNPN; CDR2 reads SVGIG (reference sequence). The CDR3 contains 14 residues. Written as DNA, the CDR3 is TGTGCCTGCGTAACGGGGGACTCCTACAATGAGCAGTTCTTC. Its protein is CACVTGDSYNEQFF.

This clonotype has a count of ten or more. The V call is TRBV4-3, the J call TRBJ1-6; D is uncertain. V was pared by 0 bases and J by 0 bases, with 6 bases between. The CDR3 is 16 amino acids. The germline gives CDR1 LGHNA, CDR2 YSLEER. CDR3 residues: CASSQDRNSYNSPLHF. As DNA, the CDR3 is TGCGCCAGCAGCCAAGACAGAAACTCCTATAATTCACCCCTCCACTTT.

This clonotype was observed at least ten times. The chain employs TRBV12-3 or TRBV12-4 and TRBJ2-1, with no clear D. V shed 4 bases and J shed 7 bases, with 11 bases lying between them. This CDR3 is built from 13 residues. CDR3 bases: TGTGCCAGCAGTTCGCGGCTTAAGAATGAGCAGTTCTTC. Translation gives CASSSRLKNEQFF.

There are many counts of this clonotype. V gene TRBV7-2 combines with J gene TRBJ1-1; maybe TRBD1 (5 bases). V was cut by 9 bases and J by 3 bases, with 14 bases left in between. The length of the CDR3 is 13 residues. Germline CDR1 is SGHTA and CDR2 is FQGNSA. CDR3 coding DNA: TGTGCCAGTAGATTCGTAGGGGACACTGAAGCTTTCTTT. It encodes CASRFVGDTEAFF.

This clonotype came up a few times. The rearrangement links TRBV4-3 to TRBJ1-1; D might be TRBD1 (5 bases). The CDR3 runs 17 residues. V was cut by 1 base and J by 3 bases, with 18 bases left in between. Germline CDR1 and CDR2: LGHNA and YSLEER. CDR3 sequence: CASSQGATGTYDTEAFF. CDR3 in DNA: TGCGCCAGCAGCCAAGGAGCAACCGGGACGTACGACACTGAAGCTTTCTTT.

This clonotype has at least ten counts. CDR3 in amino acids: CASSLGAGPEFF. The CDR3 DNA reads TGTGCCAGCAGCTTAGGGGCGGGTCCCGAGTTCTTC. J is TRBJ2-1 and V is TRBV7-2; TRBD2 might be the D (5 bases). There are 12 residues in the CDR3. The germline V gene encodes CDR1 SGHTA and CDR2 FQGNSA. V was pared by 1 base and J by 14 bases, with 12 bases between.

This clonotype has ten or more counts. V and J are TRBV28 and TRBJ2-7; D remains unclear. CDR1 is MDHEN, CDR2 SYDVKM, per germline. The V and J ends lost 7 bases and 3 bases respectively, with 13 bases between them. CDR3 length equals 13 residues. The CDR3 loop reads CASTPSGFYEQYF. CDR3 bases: TGTGCCAGCACCCCCTCTGGGTTCTACGAGCAGTACTTC.

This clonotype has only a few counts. The CDR3: CSVRGDRGIYEQYF. The CDR3 DNA follows: TGCAGCGTTCGTGGGGACAGGGGTATTTACGAGCAGTACTTC. V and J are TRBV29-1 and TRBJ2-7; 10 nucleotides line up with TRBD1. Germline-derived CDR1 and CDR2 are SQVTM and ANQGSEA. V was pared by 5 bases and J by 4 bases, with 8 bases of the junction left unmatched. The CDR3 consists of 14 residues.

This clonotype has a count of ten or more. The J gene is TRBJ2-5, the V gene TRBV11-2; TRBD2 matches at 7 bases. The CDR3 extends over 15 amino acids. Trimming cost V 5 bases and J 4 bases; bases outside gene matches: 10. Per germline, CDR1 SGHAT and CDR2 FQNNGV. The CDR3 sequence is CASSRSESGVETQYF. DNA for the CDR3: TGTGCCAGCAGCCGCTCTGAGAGCGGGGTAGAGACCCAGTACTTC. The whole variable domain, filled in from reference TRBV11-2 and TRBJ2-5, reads EAGVAQSPRYKIIEKRQSVAFWCNPISGHATLYWYQQILGQGPKLLIQFQNNGVVDDSQLPKDRFSAERLKGVDSTLKIQPAKLEDSAVYLCASSRSESGVETQYFGPGTRLLVL.

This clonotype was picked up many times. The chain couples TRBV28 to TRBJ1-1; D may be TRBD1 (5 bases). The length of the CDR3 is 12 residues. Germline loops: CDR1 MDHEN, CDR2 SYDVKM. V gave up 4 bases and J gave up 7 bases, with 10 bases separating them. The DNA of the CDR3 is TGTGCCAGCAGTTCCCGACAGATTGAAGCTTTCTTT. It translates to CASSSRQIEAFF.

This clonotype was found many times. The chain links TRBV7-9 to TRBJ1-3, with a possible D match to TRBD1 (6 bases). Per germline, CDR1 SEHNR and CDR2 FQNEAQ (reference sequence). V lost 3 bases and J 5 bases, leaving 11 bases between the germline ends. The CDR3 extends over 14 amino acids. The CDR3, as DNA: TGTGCCAGCAGCTTGCAGGGGCCCCGAAACACCATATATTTT. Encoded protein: CASSLQGPRNTIYF.

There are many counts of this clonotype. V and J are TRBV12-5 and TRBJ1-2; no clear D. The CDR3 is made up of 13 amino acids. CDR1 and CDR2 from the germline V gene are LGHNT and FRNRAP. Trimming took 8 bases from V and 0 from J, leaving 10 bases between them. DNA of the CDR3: TGTGCTAGTCTCCCCGCATCTAACTATGGCTACACCTTC. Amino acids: CASLPASNYGYTF.

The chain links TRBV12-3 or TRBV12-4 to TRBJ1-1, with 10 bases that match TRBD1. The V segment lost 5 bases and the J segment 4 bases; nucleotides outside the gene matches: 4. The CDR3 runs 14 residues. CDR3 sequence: CASSARDRGTEAFF. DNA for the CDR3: TGTGCCAGCAGTGCCCGGGACAGGGGCACTGAAGCTTTCTTT.